This T cell receptor beta chain was identified in a study of CD8 T cells in Susac syndrome. Random hexamers primed reverse transcription of roughly 0.5 to 1 ug RNA. Using its own MiXCR run on the immunoSEQ multiplex PCR reads, TCRdb lists one record per CDR3 protein. Of under 250,000 distinct CDR3 sequences in the sample, about 95% are singletons; the top ten hold around 0.15%. CDR1 and CDR2 from the germline V gene are SGHRS and YFSETQ. The V gene lost 3 bases and the J gene lost 2 bases, with 8 bases spanning the gap. This CDR3 comprises 14 residues. The source is a human donor with Susac syndrome. The chain joins TRBV5-1 to TRBJ1-4, with D uncertain. Sequenced sample: CD4+ T cells from PBMCs. The CDR3 loop is CASSSGLTNEKLFF. CDR3 bases: TGCGCCAGCAGCTCCGGGTTGACTAATGAAAAACTGTTTTTT.